This T cell receptor beta chain was sequenced during a study of OX40 agonist ivuxolimab in advanced cancers. Overall study results and limits: CD4+ and CD8+ blood T cells expanded clonally by week 6 at 0.1 to 3.0 mg/kg.

Per germline, CDR1 GTSNPN and CDR2 SVGIG (reference sequence). The CDR3 loop spans 15 amino acids. V lost 3 bases, J lost 2 bases, and 17 bases lay in between. Note on this clone: Its antigen is as yet unknown.

TCRdb's table, derived via immunoSEQ multiplex PCR, lists solely in-frame clones and lacks some. Seen here are 65,000 to 70,000 clones, 80% to 90% observed once, and the top ten hold less than 7.5%. The V gene is TRBV30, the J gene TRBJ2-7; tentatively, D is TRBD1 or TRBD2 (5 bases each). The input for sequencing was CD4+ or CD8+ T cells sorted from blood, taken in a trial of the OX40 agonist ivuxolimab. This sequence was found in an adult with an advanced solid tumor such as melanoma, head and neck, liver or kidney cancer. The CDR3 coding sequence is TGTGCCTGGAGGGTTAAGGCACTGGGGGCCTACGAGCAGTACTTC. Protein sequence: CAWRVKALGAYEQYF.